This is a list of T cell receptor beta chains from one sample in a study of cytomegalovirus exposure and HLA in healthy donors. Using immunoSEQ multiplex PCR, the repertoire was profiled, and TCRdb retains in-frame clones only, with some absent. The table records 180,000 or so clones, less than 80% of them present only once. Sequences were obtained from PBMCs. These receptors all stem from a female donor in good health and CMV-seronegative. The CDR3 runs from the conserved cysteine through the conserved F or W. D genes are given only for firm matches. The size field is filled for only some rows; it gives once, few, many or a size class.

NA	TRBV27	NA	17	TRBJ1-1	TGTGCCAGCAGTTTCCGGGGGGCCCAACGGTGGTACACTGAAGCTTTCTTT	CASSFRGAQRWYTEAFF
NA	TRBV10-3	NA	15	TRBJ2-1	TGTGCCATCAGTGAGGTAATGGGTAGCGGAAATGAGCAGTTCTTC	CAISEVMGSGNEQFF
TRBD1	TRBV19	NA	14	TRBJ2-4	TGTGCCAGTAATGACAGGGGTTCCAAAAACATTCAGTACTTC	CASNDRGSKNIQYF
NA	TRBV19	NA	14	TRBJ2-2	TGTGCCAGTAGTATAATGGGGCGGACCGGGGAGCTGTTTTTT	CASSIMGRTGELFF
TRBD1	TRBV7-2	NA	15	TRBJ1-4	TGTGCCAGCAGCTCTCAGACAGGGGGAGGGGAAAAACTGTTTTTT	CASSSQTGGGEKLFF
NA	TRBV9	NA	15	TRBJ1-4	TGTGCCAGCAGCGGATCAGGGTCAACTAATGAAAAACTGTTTTTT	CASSGSGSTNEKLFF
TRBD1	TRBV6-1	NA	13	TRBJ2-7	TGTGCCAGCTCCGGGGACAGATCCTACGAGCAGTACTTC	CASSGDRSYEQYF
NA	TRBV4-3	NA	14	TRBJ2-7	TGCGCCAGCAGCTCGAAAACAGGGTATGACGAGCAGTACTTC	CASSSKTGYDEQYF
NA	TRBV5-1	NA	15	TRBJ2-3	TGCGCCAGCAGCCTCGGGCGACAGACCACAGATACGCAGTATTTT	CASSLGRQTTDTQYF
NA	TRBV5-4	NA	14	TRBJ2-5	TGTGCCAGCAGCTCCCCGCGGCAGTCCGAGACCCAGTACTTC	CASSSPRQSETQYF
NA	TRBV11-2	NA	17	TRBJ2-1	TGTGCCAGCAGCTTTTCCGCTGCCAGGCGCCTCTACAATGAGCAGTTCTTC	CASSFSAARRLYNEQFF
NA	TRBV18	NA	15	TRBJ1-1	TGTGCCAGCTCACCAGAGAATTCAATGAACACTGAAGCTTTCTTT	CASSPENSMNTEAFF
TRBD1	TRBV7-9	NA	15	TRBJ2-7	TGTGCCAGCAGCTTACCGACAGGGGACCGTATCGAGCAGTACTTC	CASSLPTGDRIEQYF
NA	TRBV5-6	NA	16	TRBJ1-2	TGTGCCAGCAGCTTGCCCCCGGGACAATCTGCCTATGGCTACACCTTC	CASSLPPGQSAYGYTF
NA	TRBV2	NA	14	TRBJ2-7	TGTGCCAGCAGTGATGGGCGGGGGCACTACGAGCAGTACTTC	CASSDGRGHYEQYF
NA	TRBV5-1	NA	13	TRBJ2-5	TGCGCCAGCAGCTTTTTAGAGGCAAAAACCCAGTACTTC	CASSFLEAKTQYF
TRBD1	TRBV18	NA	16	TRBJ2-2	TGTGCCAGCTCACTTCGGACAGGACGGAACACCGGGGAGCTGTTTTTT	CASSLRTGRNTGELFF
TRBD2	TRBV29-1	few	15	TRBJ2-3	TGCAGCGTTGAAGCTAGCGGGATGGGGGCAGATACGCAGTATTTT	CSVEASGMGADTQYF
NA	TRBV7-9	NA	14	TRBJ1-1	TGTGCCAGCAGCTTAGGTGCGGTAACGAGAGGAGCTTTCTTT	CASSLGAVTRGAFF
TRBD2	TRBV30	NA	17	TRBJ2-5	TGTGCCTGGAGTGGCGGGAGGGCGAGGAGGTGGGAAGAGACCCAGTACTTC	CAWSGGRARRWEETQYF
NA	TRBV4-3	NA	18	TRBJ2-7	TGCGCCAGCAGCCAAGCTCGGAATCGCCGCGGATTCTCCTACGAGCAGTACTTC	CASSQARNRRGFSYEQYF
NA	TRBV30	NA	15	TRBJ2-7	TGTGCCTGGAGTGTTTTCCGACTAGTACGTTACGAGCAGTACTTC	CAWSVFRLVRYEQYF
NA	TRBV10-3	NA	13	TRBJ2-7	TGTGCCATCAGTGAGTCAGGAGCAGAGGGGCAGTACTTC	CAISESGAEGQYF
NA	TRBV11-2	NA	16	TRBJ2-5	TGTGCCAGCAGCTTAGGGGTCCAGGCCCTCCAAGAGACCCAGTACTTC	CASSLGVQALQETQYF
NA	TRBV7-2	NA	16	TRBJ2-5	TGTGCCAGCAGCTTTCAGGTCGGGGGTATGATAGAGACCCAGTACTTC	CASSFQVGGMIETQYF
NA	TRBV10-3	NA	13	TRBJ2-1	TGTGCCATCAGTGAGTCGATGAGTGATGAGCAGTTCTTC	CAISESMSDEQFF
TRBD2	TRBV7-6	few	14	TRBJ2-1	TGTGCCAGCAGCTTAGTAGCGGGATCGGATGAGCAGTTCTTC	CASSLVAGSDEQFF
TRBD1	TRBV5-5	NA	16	TRBJ2-2	TGTGCCAGCAGCTTGGGGGCACTGGGGACAGCCGGGGAGCTGTTTTTT	CASSLGALGTAGELFF
NA	TRBV11-3	NA	14	TRBJ2-5	TGTGCCAGCAGCTCACCCCGGGACCAAGAGACCCAGTACTTC	CASSSPRDQETQYF
NA	TRBV7-6	NA	15	TRBJ2-1	TGTGCCAGCAGCTTACGAAGGAGTTCGTACAATGAGCAGTTCTTC	CASSLRRSSYNEQFF
TRBD2	TRBV7-2	NA	15	TRBJ2-1	TGTGCCAGCAGCGAGAGCGGGATCTCCTACAATGAGCAGTTCTTC	CASSESGISYNEQFF
NA	TRBV19	NA	11	TRBJ2-4	TGTGCCAGTACCCTAAGAAACATTCAGTACTTC	CASTLRNIQYF
NA	TRBV21-1	once	17	TRBJ2-7	TGTGCCAGCAGCAAGAATGCGTTTTTGGACAGAATGCGCGAGCAGTACTTC	CASSKNAFLDRMREQYF
TRBD1	TRBV4-2	NA	15	TRBJ2-7	TGTGCCAGCAGCCAAGTCCAGGGGGCCCGGGGCGAGCAGTACTTC	CASSQVQGARGEQYF
NA	TRBV9	NA	14	TRBJ2-4	TGTGCCAGCAGCCTGGACAGGGAGGGGAACATTCAGTACTTC	CASSLDREGNIQYF
TRBD1	TRBV18	NA	18	TRBJ1-1	TGTGCCAGCTCACCATTTACTGGACAGGGGGCGATTTGGACTGAAGCTTTCTTT	CASSPFTGQGAIWTEAFF
NA	TRBV27	NA	14	TRBJ2-2	TGTGCCAGCAGTTTACGACAGAACACCGGGGAGCTGTTTTTT	CASSLRQNTGELFF
TRBD2	TRBV11-2	NA	16	TRBJ2-1	TGTGCCAGCAGCCCTGGGCTAGCGGGACCCCTACATGAGCAGTTCTTC	CASSPGLAGPLHEQFF
TRBD2	TRBV5-4	NA	16	TRBJ2-4	TGTGCCAGCAGCTTGTATCCCGGGAGGGCCAAAAACATTCAGTACTTC	CASSLYPGRAKNIQYF
NA	TRBV2	NA	16	TRBJ2-4	TGTGCCAGCAGTCGTGAAGCAGCGCTAGCCAAAAACAGTCAGTACTTC	CASSREAALAKNSQYF
NA	TRBV6-5	few	15	TRBJ1-6	TGTGCCAGCCGGACAGTTCCAGCCCATAATTCACCCCTCCACTTT	CASRTVPAHNSPLHF
TRBD1	TRBV28	NA	14	TRBJ1-2	TGTGCCAGCAGCCGACAGGGAAGACACTATGGCTACACCTTC	CASSRQGRHYGYTF
TRBD1	TRBV19	NA	14	TRBJ2-7	TGTGCCAGTTCTCTGCTGGGACAGTCCTACGAGCAGTACTTC	CASSLLGQSYEQYF
NA	TRBV18	NA	13	TRBJ1-1	TGTGCCAGCTCACCAGGACAGAACACTGAAGCTTTCTTT	CASSPGQNTEAFF
TRBD1	TRBV25-1	NA	12	TRBJ2-7	TGTGCCAGCAGTCCTACAGGGGTCGAGCAGTACTTC	CASSPTGVEQYF
TRBD1	TRBV7-6	NA	15	TRBJ1-5	TGTGCCAGCAGCCGAGACAGGGGTCTCAATCAGCCCCAGCATTTT	CASSRDRGLNQPQHF
TRBD1	TRBV4-2	few	16	TRBJ2-3	TGTGCCAGCAGCTACGGACAGGGGGCTAGCACAGATACGCAGTATTTT	CASSYGQGASTDTQYF
NA	TRBV5-1	few	14	TRBJ2-3	TGCGCCAGCAGCTTGGGGCGGGCGGCAGATACGCAGTATTTT	CASSLGRAADTQYF
TRBD2	TRBV7-6	NA	17	TRBJ2-1	TGTGCCAGCAGCTCAGCCGGACTAGCGGGAGGCATGGATGAGCAGTTCTTC	CASSSAGLAGGMDEQFF
TRBD1	TRBV18	once	12	TRBJ1-5	TGTGCCAGCTCACCAGGGGGACAGGGTGTTTATTTT	CASSPGGQGVYF
TRBD2	TRBV5-4	NA	18	TRBJ2-3	TGTGCCAGCAGCTTGTTTCTCGGCGGGGGGGCTCGCACAGATACGCAGTATTTT	CASSLFLGGGARTDTQYF
NA	TRBV11-2	few	13	TRBJ2-5	TGTGCCAGCAGCAAGGGGTTCCGGGAGACCCAGTACTTC	CASSKGFRETQYF
TRBD2	TRBV28	NA	14	TRBJ2-7	TGTGCCAGCAGTGTGACTAGCGGGAGTCGCGAGCAGTACTTC	CASSVTSGSREQYF
NA	TRBV7-9	NA	16	TRBJ2-6	TGTGCCAGCAGCTCCTACAGACCCTCTGGGGCCAACGTCCTGACTTTC	CASSSYRPSGANVLTF
NA	TRBV2	NA	15	TRBJ1-4	TGTGCCAGCAACGGACGGGGACTAACTAATGAAAAACTGTTTTTT	CASNGRGLTNEKLFF
TRBD2	TRBV15	NA	15	TRBJ2-5	TGTGCCACCGGACCGAGCGGGAGGTTAGCCGAGACCCAGTACTTC	CATGPSGRLAETQYF